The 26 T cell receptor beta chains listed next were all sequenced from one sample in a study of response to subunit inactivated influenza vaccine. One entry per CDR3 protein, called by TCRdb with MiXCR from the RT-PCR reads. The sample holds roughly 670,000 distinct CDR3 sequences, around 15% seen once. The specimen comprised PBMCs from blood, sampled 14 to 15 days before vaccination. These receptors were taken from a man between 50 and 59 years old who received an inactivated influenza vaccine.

This CDR3 is CASSLEPGLNTEAFF. The DNA for the CDR3 is TGTGCCAGCAGCTTAGAACCAGGGCTCAACACTGAAGCTTTCTTT. V is TRBV7-2 and J is TRBJ1-1, with D possibly being TRBD1 (5 bases). Germline CDR1 SGHTA, CDR2 FQGNSA. V was pared by 1 base and J by 2 bases, with 11 bases between. There are 15 residues in the CDR3.

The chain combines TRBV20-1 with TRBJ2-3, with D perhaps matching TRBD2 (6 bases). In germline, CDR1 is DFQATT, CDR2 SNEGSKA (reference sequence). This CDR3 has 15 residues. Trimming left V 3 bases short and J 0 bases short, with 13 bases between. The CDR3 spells CSARETGTSTDTQYF. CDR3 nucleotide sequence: TGCAGTGCTAGGGAAACCGGGACTAGCACAGATACGCAGTATTTT.

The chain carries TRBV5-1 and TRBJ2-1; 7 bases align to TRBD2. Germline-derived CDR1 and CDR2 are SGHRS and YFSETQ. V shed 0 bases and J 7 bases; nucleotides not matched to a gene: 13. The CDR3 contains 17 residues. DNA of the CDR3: TGCGCCAGCAGCTTGGGCACGTCGGCGGGAGTGGGTAATGAGCAGTTCTTC. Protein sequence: CASSLGTSAGVGNEQFF.

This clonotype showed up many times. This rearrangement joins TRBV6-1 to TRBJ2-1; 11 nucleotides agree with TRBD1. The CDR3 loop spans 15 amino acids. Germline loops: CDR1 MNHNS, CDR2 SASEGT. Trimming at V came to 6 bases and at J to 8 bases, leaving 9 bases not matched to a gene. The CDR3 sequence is CASRRAGQGAHEQFF. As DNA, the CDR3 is TGTGCCAGCAGGCGGGCCGGACAGGGGGCCCATGAGCAGTTCTTC.

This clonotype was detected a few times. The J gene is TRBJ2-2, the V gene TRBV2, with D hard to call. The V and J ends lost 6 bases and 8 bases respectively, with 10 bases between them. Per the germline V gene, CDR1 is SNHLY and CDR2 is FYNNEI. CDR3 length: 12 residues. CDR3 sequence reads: CASSPIGGELFF. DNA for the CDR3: TGTGCCAGCAGCCCGATTGGTGGGGAGCTGTTTTTT.

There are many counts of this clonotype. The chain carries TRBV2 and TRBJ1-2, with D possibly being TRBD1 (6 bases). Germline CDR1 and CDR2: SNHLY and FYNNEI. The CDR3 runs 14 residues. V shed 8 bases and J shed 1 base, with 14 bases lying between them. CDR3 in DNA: TGTGCCAGCTCTGTCAGACAGGTTAACTATGGCTACACCTTC. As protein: CASSVRQVNYGYTF.

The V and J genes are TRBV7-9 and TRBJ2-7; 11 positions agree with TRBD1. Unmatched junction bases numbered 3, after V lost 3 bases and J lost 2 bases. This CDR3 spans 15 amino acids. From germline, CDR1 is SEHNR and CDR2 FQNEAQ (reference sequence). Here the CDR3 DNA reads TGTGCCAGCAGCTTCGGACAGGGGGCCACCTACGAGCAGTACTTC. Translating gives CASSFGQGATYEQYF.

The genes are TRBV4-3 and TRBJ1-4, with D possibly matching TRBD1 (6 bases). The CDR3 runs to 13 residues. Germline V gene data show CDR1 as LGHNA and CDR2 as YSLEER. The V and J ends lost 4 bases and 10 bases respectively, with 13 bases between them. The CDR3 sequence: CASSPGEDRKLFF. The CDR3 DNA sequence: TGCGCCAGCAGCCCAGGGGAGGACCGAAAACTGTTTTTT.

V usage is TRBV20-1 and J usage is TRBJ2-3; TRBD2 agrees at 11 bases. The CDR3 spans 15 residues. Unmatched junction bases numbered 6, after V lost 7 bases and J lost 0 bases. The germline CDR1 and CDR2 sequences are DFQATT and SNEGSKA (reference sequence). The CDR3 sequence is CSGPLAGVSTDTQYF. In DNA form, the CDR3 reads TGCAGTGGCCCACTAGCGGGAGTTAGCACAGATACGCAGTATTTT.

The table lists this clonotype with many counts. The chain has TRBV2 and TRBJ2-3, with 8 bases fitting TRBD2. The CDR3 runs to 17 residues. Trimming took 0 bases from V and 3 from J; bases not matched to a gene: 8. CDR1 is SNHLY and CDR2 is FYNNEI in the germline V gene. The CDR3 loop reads CASSEAYGTRDTDTQYF. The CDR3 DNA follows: TGTGCCAGCAGTGAAGCGTATGGGACTAGAGATACAGATACGCAGTATTTT.

The CDR3 DNA reads TGTGCCAGCAGCCGGCTACAAAGAAATTTATCCTACGAGCAGTACTTC. It encodes CASSRLQRNLSYEQYF. The rearrangement links TRBV2 to TRBJ2-7; D remains ambiguous. Germline CDR1 is SNHLY and CDR2 is FYNNEI. This CDR3 spans 16 amino acids. V gave up 6 bases and J gave up 1 base, with 19 bases separating them.

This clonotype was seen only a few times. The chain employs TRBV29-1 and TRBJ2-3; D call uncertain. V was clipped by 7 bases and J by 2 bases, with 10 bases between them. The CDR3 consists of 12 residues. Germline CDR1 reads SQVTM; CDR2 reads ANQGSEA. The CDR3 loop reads CSDRSDTDTQYF. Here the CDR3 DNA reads TGCAGCGACCGGAGCGACACAGATACGCAGTATTTT.

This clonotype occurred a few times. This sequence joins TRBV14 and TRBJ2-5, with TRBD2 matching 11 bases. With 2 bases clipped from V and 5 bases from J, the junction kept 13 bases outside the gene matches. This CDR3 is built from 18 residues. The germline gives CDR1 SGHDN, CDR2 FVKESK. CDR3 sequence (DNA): TGTGCCAGCAGCCAATTCGGCGGTAGCGGGGGGGCCCGTGAGACCCAGTACTTC. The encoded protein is CASSQFGGSGGARETQYF. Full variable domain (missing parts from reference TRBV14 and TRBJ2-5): EAGVTQFPSHSVIEKGQTVTLRCDPISGHDNLYWYRRVMGKEIKFLLHFVKESKQDESGMPNNRFLAERTGGTYSTLKVQPAELEDSGVYFCASSQFGGSGGARETQYFGPGTRLLVL.

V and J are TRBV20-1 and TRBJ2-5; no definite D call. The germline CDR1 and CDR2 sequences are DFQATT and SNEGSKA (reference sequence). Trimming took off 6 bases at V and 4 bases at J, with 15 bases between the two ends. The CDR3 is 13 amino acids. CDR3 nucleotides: TGCAGTGCCAGGATCTGGAGCACAGAGACCCAGTACTTC. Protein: CSARIWSTETQYF.

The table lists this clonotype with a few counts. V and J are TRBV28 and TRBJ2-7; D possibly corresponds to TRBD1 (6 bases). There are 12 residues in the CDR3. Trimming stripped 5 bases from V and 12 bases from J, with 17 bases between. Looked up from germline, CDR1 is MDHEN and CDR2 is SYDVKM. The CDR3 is CASSTPTGTMYF. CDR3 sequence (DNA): TGTGCCAGCAGTACTCCGACAGGAACTATGTACTTC.

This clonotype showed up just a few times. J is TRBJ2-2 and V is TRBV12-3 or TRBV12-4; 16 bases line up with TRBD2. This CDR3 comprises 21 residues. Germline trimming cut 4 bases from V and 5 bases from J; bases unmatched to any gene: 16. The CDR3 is CASSSLHPGLAGGLPTGELFF. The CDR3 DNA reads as TGTGCCAGCAGTTCATTACACCCGGGACTAGCGGGAGGGCTACCTACCGGGGAGCTGTTTTTT.

CDR3 bases: TGTGCCAGCAGCCGCCTCCTCCCCGGGGTGGCTAATGAAAAACTGTTTTTT. Encoded protein: CASSRLLPGVANEKLFF. This chain links TRBV6-1 with TRBJ1-4; no clear D gene. The CDR3 is 17 amino acids. The germline V gene has CDR1 MNHNS and CDR2 SASEGT. Deletions cut 6 bases from V and 3 bases from J, with 20 bases between.

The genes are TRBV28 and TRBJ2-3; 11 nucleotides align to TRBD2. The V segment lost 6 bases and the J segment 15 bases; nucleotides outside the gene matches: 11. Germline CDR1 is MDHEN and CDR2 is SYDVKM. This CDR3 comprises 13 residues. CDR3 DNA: TGTGCCAGCAGACGCAAGGGACTAGCGGAGCACTATTTT. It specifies CASRRKGLAEHYF.

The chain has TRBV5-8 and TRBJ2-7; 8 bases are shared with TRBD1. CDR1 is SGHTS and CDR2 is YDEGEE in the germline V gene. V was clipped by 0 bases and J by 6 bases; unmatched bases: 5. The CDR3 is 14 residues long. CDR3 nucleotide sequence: TGTGCCAGCAGCTTGGGACAGGGGATTGTCGAGCAGTACTTC. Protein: CASSLGQGIVEQYF. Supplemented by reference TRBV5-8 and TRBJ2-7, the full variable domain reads EAGVTQSPTHLIKTRGQQATLRCSPISGHTSVYWYQQALGLGLQFLLWYDEGEERNRGNFPPRFSGRQFPNYSSELNVNALELEDSALYLCASSLGQGIVEQYFGPGTRLTVT.

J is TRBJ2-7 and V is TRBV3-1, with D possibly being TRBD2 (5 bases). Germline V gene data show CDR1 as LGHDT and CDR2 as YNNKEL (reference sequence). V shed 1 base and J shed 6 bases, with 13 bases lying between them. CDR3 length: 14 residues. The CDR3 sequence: CASSQGSTRVEQYF. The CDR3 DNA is TGTGCCAGCAGCCAAGGGTCGACGCGGGTCGAGCAGTACTTC.

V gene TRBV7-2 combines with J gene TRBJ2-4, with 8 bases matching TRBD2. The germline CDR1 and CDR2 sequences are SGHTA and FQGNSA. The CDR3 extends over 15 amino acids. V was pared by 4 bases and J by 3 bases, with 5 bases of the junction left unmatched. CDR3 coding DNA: TGTGCCAGCAGCTCGGGGGGGCATGTCAAAAACATTCAGTACTTC. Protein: CASSSGGHVKNIQYF.

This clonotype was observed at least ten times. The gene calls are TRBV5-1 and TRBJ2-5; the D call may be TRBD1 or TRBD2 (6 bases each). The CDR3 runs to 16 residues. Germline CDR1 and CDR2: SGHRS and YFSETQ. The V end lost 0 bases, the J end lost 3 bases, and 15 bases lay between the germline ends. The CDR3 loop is CASSLGGGRTEETQYF. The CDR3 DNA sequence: TGCGCCAGCAGCTTGGGTGGGGGGCGCACTGAAGAGACCCAGTACTTC.

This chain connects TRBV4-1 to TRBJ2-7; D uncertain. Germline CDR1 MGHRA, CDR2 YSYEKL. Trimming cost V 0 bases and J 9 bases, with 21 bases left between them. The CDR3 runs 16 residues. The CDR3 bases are TGCGCCAGCAGCCAAGATTCGGCCCCGAACCCGCGGAGGCAGTACTTC. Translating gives CASSQDSAPNPRRQYF.

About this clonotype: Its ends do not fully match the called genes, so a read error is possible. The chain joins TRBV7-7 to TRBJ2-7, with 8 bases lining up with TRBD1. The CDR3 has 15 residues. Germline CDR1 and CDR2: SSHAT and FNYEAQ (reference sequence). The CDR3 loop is CASSLEFGRGHEQYF. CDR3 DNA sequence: TGTGCTAGCAGCTTAGAGTTCGGCAGGGGGCACGAGCAGTACTTC. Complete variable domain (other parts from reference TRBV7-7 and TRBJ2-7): GAGVSQSPRYKVTKRGQDVTLRCDPISSHATLYWYQQALGQGPEFLTYFNYEAQPDKSGLPSDRFSAERPEGSISTLTIQRTEQRDSAMYRCASSLEFGRGHEQYFGPGTRLTVT.

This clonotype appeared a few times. CDR3 DNA sequence: TGTGCCATCAGTGAGTTGGGGGTAGGAAACATTCAGTACTTC. It is translated as CAISELGVGNIQYF. V usage is TRBV10-3 and J usage is TRBJ2-4; D could derive from TRBD1 or TRBD2 (5 bases each). The V end lost 1 base, the J end lost 6 bases, and 10 bases lay between the germline ends. This CDR3 region has 14 residues. Germline V gene sequence: CDR1 ENHRY, CDR2 SYGVKD.

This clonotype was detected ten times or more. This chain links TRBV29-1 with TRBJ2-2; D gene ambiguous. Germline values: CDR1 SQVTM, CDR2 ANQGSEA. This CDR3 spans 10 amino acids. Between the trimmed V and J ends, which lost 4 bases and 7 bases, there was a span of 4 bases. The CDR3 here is CSVGNGELFF. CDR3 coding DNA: TGCAGCGTTGGGAACGGGGAGCTGTTTTTT.